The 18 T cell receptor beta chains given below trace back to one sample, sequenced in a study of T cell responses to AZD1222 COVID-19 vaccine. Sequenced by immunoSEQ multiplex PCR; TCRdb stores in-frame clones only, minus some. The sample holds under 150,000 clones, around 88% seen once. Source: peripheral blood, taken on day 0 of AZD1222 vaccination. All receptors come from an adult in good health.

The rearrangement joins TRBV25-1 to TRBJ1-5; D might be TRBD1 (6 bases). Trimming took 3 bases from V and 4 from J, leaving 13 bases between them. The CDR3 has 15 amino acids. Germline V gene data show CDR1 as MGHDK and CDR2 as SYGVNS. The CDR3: CASSDAGGRNQPQHF. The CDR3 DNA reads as TGTGCCAGCAGTGATGCGGGGGGCAGGAATCAGCCCCAGCATTTT.

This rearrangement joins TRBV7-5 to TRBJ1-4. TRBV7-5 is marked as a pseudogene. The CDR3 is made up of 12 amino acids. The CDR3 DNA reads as TGTGCCAGAAGCGGACGGGACCCCGGGGTGTTTTTT. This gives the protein CARSGRDPGVFF.

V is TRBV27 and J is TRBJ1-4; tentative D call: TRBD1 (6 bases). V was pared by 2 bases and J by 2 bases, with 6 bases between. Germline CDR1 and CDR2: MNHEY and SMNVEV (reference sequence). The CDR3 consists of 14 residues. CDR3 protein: CASSLQGTNEKLFF. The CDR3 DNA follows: TGTGCCAGCAGTTTACAGGGGACTAATGAAAAACTGTTTTTT.

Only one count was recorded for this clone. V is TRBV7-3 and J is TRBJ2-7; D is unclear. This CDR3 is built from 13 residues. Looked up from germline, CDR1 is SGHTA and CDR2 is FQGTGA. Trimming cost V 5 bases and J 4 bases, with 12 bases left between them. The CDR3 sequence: CASSQSKDYEQYF. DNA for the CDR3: TGTGCCAGCAGCCAATCGAAAGATTACGAGCAGTACTTC.

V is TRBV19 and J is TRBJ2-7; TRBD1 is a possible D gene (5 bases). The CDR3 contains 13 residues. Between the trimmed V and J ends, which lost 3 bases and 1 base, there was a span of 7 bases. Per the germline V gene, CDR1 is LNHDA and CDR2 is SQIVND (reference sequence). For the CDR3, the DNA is TGTGCCAGTAGTATCCCAGGGTCCTACGAGCAGTACTTC. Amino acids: CASSIPGSYEQYF.

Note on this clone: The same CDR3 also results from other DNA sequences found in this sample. The CDR3 DNA reads TGTGCCAGCAGCTCAGGCGGAGTTCATCAGCCCCAGCATTTT. As protein: CASSSGGVHQPQHF. V usage is TRBV7-9 and J usage is TRBJ1-5; D unclear. Germline V gene sequence: CDR1 SEHNR, CDR2 FQNEAQ (reference sequence). This CDR3 contains 14 residues. V was trimmed by 4 bases and J by 5 bases, leaving 12 bases between them.

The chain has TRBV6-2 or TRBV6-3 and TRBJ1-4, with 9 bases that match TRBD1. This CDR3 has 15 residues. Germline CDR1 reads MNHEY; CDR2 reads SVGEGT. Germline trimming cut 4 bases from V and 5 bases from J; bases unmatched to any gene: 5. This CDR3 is CASSSSGTGNEKLFF. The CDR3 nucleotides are TGTGCCAGCAGTTCGTCCGGGACAGGGAATGAAAAACTGTTTTTT.

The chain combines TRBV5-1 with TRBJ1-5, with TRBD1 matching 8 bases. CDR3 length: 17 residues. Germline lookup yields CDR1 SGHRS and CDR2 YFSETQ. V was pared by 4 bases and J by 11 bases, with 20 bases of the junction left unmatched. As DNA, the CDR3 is TGCGCCAGCAGCCCCAATCCCGCAGGGGGCCCTCCGGGGACCCAGCATTTT. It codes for CASSPNPAGGPPGTQHF.

CDR3 sequence reads: CASRNAGGPYGYTF. DNA of the CDR3: TGTGCCAGCAGAAATGCAGGGGGCCCCTATGGCTACACCTTC. The chain combines TRBV19 with TRBJ1-2, with 8 bases that match TRBD1. Germline-derived CDR1 and CDR2 are LNHDA and SQIVND (reference sequence). The CDR3 loop spans 14 amino acids. The V segment lost 9 bases and the J segment 4 bases; nucleotides outside the gene matches: 10.

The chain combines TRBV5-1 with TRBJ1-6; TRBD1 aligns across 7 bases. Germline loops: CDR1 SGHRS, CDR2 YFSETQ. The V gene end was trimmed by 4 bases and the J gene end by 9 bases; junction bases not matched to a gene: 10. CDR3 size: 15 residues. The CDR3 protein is CASSTDGDSSSPLHF. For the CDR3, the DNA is TGCGCCAGCAGCACAGACGGGGACAGCAGTTCACCCCTCCACTTT.

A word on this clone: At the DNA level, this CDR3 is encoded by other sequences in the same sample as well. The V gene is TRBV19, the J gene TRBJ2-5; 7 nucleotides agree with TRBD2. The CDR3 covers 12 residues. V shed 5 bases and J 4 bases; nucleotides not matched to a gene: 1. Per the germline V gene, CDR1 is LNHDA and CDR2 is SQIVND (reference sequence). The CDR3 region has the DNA TGTGCCAGTAGTCCGGGGGGAGAGACCCAGTACTTC. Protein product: CASSPGGETQYF.

The CDR3 loop reads CSVRGTGLAQYF. DNA of the CDR3: TGCAGCGTCCGCGGGACAGGCCTCGCGCAGTACTTC. The genes are TRBV29-1 and TRBJ2-7; 8 positions match TRBD1. This CDR3 spans 12 amino acids. CDR1 SQVTM and CDR2 ANQGSEA come from the germline V gene. The V segment lost 6 bases and the J segment 9 bases; nucleotides outside the gene matches: 10.

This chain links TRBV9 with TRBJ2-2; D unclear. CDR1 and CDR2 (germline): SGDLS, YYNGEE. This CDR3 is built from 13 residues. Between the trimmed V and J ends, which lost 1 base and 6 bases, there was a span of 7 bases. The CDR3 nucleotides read TGTGCCAGCAGCGTATCCCCTTCCGGGGAGCTGTTTTTT. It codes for CASSVSPSGELFF.

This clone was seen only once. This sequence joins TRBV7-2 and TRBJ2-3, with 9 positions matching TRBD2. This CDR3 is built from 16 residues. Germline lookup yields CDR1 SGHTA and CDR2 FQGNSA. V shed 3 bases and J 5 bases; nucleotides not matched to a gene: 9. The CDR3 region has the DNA TGTGCCAGCAGCTTTCTCCTAGCGGGAATCAGAGATACGCAGTATTTT. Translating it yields CASSFLLAGIRDTQYF.

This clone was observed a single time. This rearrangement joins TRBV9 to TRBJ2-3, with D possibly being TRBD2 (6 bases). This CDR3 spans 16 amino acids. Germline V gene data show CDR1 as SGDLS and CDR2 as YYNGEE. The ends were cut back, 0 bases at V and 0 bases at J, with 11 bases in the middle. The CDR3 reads CASSVGLAASTDTQYF. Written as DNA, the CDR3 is TGTGCCAGCAGCGTAGGTTTAGCGGCTAGCACAGATACGCAGTATTTT.

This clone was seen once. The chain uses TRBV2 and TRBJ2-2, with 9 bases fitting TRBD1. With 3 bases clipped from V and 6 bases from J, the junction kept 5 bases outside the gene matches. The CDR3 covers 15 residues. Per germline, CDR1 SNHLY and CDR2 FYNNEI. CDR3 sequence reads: CASSDWDREAGELFF. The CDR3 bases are TGTGCCAGCAGTGATTGGGACAGGGAAGCCGGGGAGCTGTTTTTT.

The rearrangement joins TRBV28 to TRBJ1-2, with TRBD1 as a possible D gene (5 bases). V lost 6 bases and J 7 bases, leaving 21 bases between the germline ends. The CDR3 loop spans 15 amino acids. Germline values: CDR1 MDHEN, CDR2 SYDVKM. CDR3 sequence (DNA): TGTGCCAGCAGATCCCCGTCGGGGCGACTCACTGGCTACACCTTC. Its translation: CASRSPSGRLTGYTF.

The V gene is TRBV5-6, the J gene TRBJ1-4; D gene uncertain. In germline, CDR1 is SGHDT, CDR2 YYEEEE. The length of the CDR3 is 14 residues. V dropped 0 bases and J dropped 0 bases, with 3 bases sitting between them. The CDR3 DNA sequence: TGTGCCAGCAGCTTGGGGGCAACTAATGAAAAACTGTTTTTT. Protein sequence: CASSLGATNEKLFF.